The clone carrying this T cell receptor (beta chain) was found many times. Its target is unknown. The CDR3 runs to 16 residues. Trimming stripped 7 bases from V and 0 bases from J, with 16 bases between. The data belong to a study of T-cell reconstitution after alpha-beta-depleted transplantation in children. Study outcomes and limitations: Reportedly, roughly two months post-transplant, alpha-beta T cells arose from several hundred expanded graft clones. T-cell numbers and diversity one year post-transplant derived largely from freshly generated T cells. From surviving recipient T cells and thymic progenitors came the high day-60 TCRbeta diversity observed in some patients.

Researchers prepared the TCRbeta library using unique molecular identifiers, the study reports. TCRdb passed the PCR reads through MiXCR, listing each CDR3 protein once. The sample lists 600,000 to 700,000 distinct CDR3 sequences, around 13% occurring once. This TCR derives from a girl aged 2 to 10 with congenital amegakaryocytic thrombocytopenia, due to receive a stem cell transplant. The V and J genes are TRBV12-3 or TRBV12-4 and TRBJ2-1; tentatively, D is TRBD2 (6 bases). The specimen was PBMCs, collected before TCRalphabeta/CD19-depleted stem cell transplant. Here the CDR3 DNA reads TGTGCCAGCATTTCCGGGGGATCCCCCTCCTACAATGAGCAGTTCTTC. Translated, it gives CASISGGSPSYNEQFF.